These T cell receptor beta chains were read from a single sample in a study of shared clonotypes between healthy human individuals. Clones were sequenced by immunoSEQ multiplex PCR, and TCRdb holds only the in-frame ones, with some missing. The sample records some 2.1 million clones, about 93% being singletons. Sequencing was done on a sample of naive CD8+ T cells from PBMCs. The receptor set was obtained from a man aged 18-30 years in good health. Some clones in this sample may be carry-over from other donors' samples. CDR3s include the opening cysteine and the closing phenylalanine or tryptophan. The order of the fields is CDR3 protein, J gene, V gene.

CASSAGTSSEQYF,TRBJ2-7,TRBV9
CASSLQGLSYNEQFF,TRBJ2-1,TRBV6-5
CAIPQGVYGYTF,TRBJ1-2,TRBV2
CASSLGERVHTEAFF,TRBJ1-1,TRBV5-4
CASSRTSGDLNEQFF,TRBJ2-1,TRBV5-6
CASSFLGTSYNEQFF,TRBJ2-1,TRBV5-1
CASSYLRETQYF,TRBJ2-5,TRBV6-6
CASSVSLFAEAFF,TRBJ1-1,TRBV19
CASRQGNYNEQYF,TRBJ2-7,TRBV7-8
CASRELAGGSYEQYF,TRBJ2-7,TRBV4-1
CASSEGSGGYEQYF,TRBJ2-7,TRBV2
CASGGTDPDGELFF,TRBJ2-2,TRBV10-1
CASRGANTEAFF,TRBJ1-1,TRBV6-6
CASSIAGGAKTRDTQYF,TRBJ2-3,TRBV28
CASSAERETVAGELFF,TRBJ2-2,TRBV9
CASSSGRALSGYTF,TRBJ1-2,TRBV27
CASRAVISYNEQFF,TRBJ2-1,TRBV13
CASADGAEGYTF,TRBJ1-2,TRBV27
CASTPGAHSNQPQHF,TRBJ1-5,TRBV7-2
CASSRSFPDTQYF,TRBJ2-3,TRBV27
CAWAHGPSYEQYF,TRBJ2-7,TRBV30
CASSPTSGSLPDTQYF,TRBJ2-3,TRBV7-6
CASSFSGTGTGELFF,TRBJ2-2,TRBV2
CASSNRGHSYEQYF,-,TRBV13
CAISLPGQGLNEQFF,TRBJ2-1,TRBV10-3
CASSSGPATDYNEQFF,TRBJ2-1,TRBV5-5
CASSVAVDGSSGNTIYF,TRBJ1-3,TRBV9
CASSLRTSGSGENEQFF,TRBJ2-1,TRBV7-6
CATSRPTGHRLGTQYF,TRBJ2-5,TRBV15
CASSLAGGGYEQYF,TRBJ2-7,TRBV27
CASSLRLAGTGETQYF,TRBJ2-5,TRBV7-2
CASSPLAGASGEQYF,TRBJ2-7,TRBV7-9
CASSIGPSGSYEQYF,TRBJ2-7,TRBV19
CASSILQGDTEAFF,TRBJ1-1,TRBV19
CASSPFRQLIYEQYF,TRBJ2-7,TRBV11-2
CASSSAAGWLEQYF,TRBJ2-7,TRBV27
CAISGGRGEDEQYF,TRBJ2-7,TRBV10-3
CASRGTTEYEQYF,TRBJ2-7,TRBV11-2
CASSETGRGYTF,TRBJ1-2,TRBV27
CASSLKGAGNQPQHF,TRBJ1-5,TRBV27
CASSKLISGNTIYF,TRBJ1-3,TRBV7-8
CASPGTDNTGELFF,TRBJ2-2,TRBV18
CASSLSAGGKLNGKNIQYF,TRBJ2-4,TRBV7-8
CASSLGRKRGAYNEQFF,TRBJ2-1,TRBV11-3
CASSVAAGSYEQYF,TRBJ2-7,TRBV9
CSPVLGDTQYF,TRBJ2-3,TRBV20-1
CASSPGGATIYF,TRBJ1-3,TRBV28
CASSPRDRDKLILGNTEAFF,TRBJ1-1,TRBV18
CASRWGQGSAHEQYF,TRBJ2-7,TRBV27
CASALAGLEQFF,TRBJ2-1,TRBV5-4
CASSFLRSGNTIYF,TRBJ1-3,TRBV28
CASSREEGANTEAFF,TRBJ1-1,TRBV28
CASSFWGAGPMNTEAFF,TRBJ1-1,TRBV28